This T cell receptor beta chain was retrieved from a study of OX40 agonist ivuxolimab in advanced cancers. Study-wide context: Patients were roughly 83% male with ages about 23 to 80, mean approximately 62.

V was pared by 5 bases and J by 2 bases, with 10 bases between. This CDR3 contains 14 residues. The germline gives CDR1 LNHDA, CDR2 SQIVND (reference sequence). The table came from immunoSEQ multiplex PCR; TCRdb's copy has only in-frame clones and leaves some out. This table holds tens of thousands of clones, around nine tenths found once. The specimen was CD4+ or CD8+ T cells sorted from blood, collected in a trial of the OX40 agonist ivuxolimab. The sequence was obtained from an adult with an advanced solid tumor such as melanoma, head and neck, liver or kidney cancer. The gene calls are TRBV19 and TRBJ1-3; maybe TRBD1 (5 bases). The CDR3 DNA reads TGTGCCAGTAGTCTGGGGACGGCTGGAAACACCATATATTTT. Encoded protein: CASSLGTAGNTIYF. The whole variable domain, remainder taken from reference TRBV19 and TRBJ1-3, is DGGITQSPKYLFRKEGQNVTLSCEQNLNHDAMYWYRQDPGQGLRLIYYSQIVNDFQKGDIAEGYSVSREKKESFPLTVTSAQKNPTAFYLCASSLGTAGNTIYFGEGSWLTVV.